This TCR beta chain was recovered during a study of siplizumab effects on memory and regulatory T cells. Every sample had roughly 93,000 of its TCR templates assayed. Assay: immunoSEQ multiplex PCR; the TCRdb copy retains only in-frame clones and omits some. The sample has under 100,000 clones, about 95% seen once. About this clone: What it binds is not known.

Broader study findings: Mapping to unstimulated subsets was achieved for only a minor fraction of alloreactive clones. In siplizumab conditions, mappable alloreactive CD4+ clones averaged approximately 75% Treg-derived, against 25% to 30% in controls. An assignable phenotype, naive or memory, was missing from roughly 80-95% of proliferating CD4+ or CD8+ clones.

CDR3 length: 15 amino acids. The germline V gene has CDR1 MNHNY and CDR2 SVGAGI (reference sequence). Trimming cost V 4 bases and J 2 bases, with 15 bases left between them. Sequencing used non-Treg CD4+ T cells sorted from blood. The rearrangement uses TRBV6-6 and TRBJ2-7, with D hard to call. This TCR came from a human donor in good health. This CDR3 reads CASSWAARTAYEQYF. In nucleotides, the CDR3 is TGTGCCAGCAGTTGGGCGGCAAGGACCGCCTACGAGCAGTACTTC.